This TCR beta chain was sequenced in a study of blood T cell repertoires in COVID-19. Across the study: COVID-19 samples from acute and convalescent phases originated in the United States, Italy and Spain. In each case, the material was cDNA or gDNA derived from T cells, B-cell-depleted T cells, or PBMCs.

The V gene end was trimmed by 5 bases and the J gene end by 4 bases; junction bases not matched to a gene: 6. The germline gives CDR1 ENHRY, CDR2 SYGVKD. This CDR3 has 15 residues. Per the authors' pipeline: Quantification of nucleated cells was approximated via reference gene primer amplification. Using immunoSEQ multiplex PCR, the repertoire was profiled, and TCRdb retains in-frame clones only, with some absent. V, J and clone size are those of that table, while D and trimming were read from the DNA. The top ten clones hold over 3.5% of a sample with approximately 300,000 clones, around 81% of them seen once.

The chain combines TRBV10-3 with TRBJ2-7, with 12 nucleotides matching TRBD1. The specimen sequenced was peripheral blood. This TCR derives from a woman in her forties or fifties with active or convalescent COVID-19. The DNA for the CDR3 is TGTGCCATCAGTCCCGGGACAGGGGGCCTGTACGAGCAGTACTTC. As protein: CAISPGTGGLYEQYF.